The rows below give T cell receptor beta chains drawn from one sample of a study of blood T cell repertoires in COVID-19. Sequencing used immunoSEQ multiplex PCR; TCRdb keeps in-frame clones, though not all of them. The sample lists 95,000 to 100,000 clones, 91% occurring once. The source material was peripheral blood. The receptors originated from a man aged 45-65 years with acute or convalescent COVID-19. Both conserved end residues are part of each CDR3. D genes are given only for firm matches. Clone size is given for some rows only: seen once, a few or many times, or a class if the clone is expanded.

v_call: TRBV11-2; d_call: -; j_call: TRBJ2-7; clone_size: once; cdr3_aa: CASSSVYEQYF; cdr3_nt: TGTGCCAGCAGCTCGGTATACGAGCAGTACTTC
v_call: TRBV19; d_call: -; j_call: TRBJ1-4; clone_size: -; cdr3_aa: CASSSADLGEKLFF; cdr3_nt: TGTGCCAGTAGTTCGGCGGATTTGGGTGAAAAACTGTTTTTT
v_call: TRBV28; d_call: -; j_call: TRBJ2-6; clone_size: -; cdr3_aa: CASRSRLAGANVLTF; cdr3_nt: TGTGCCAGCAGGTCCAGACTCGCTGGGGCCAACGTCCTGACTTTC
v_call: TRBV9; d_call: TRBD1; j_call: TRBJ2-3; clone_size: -; cdr3_aa: CASSATGGQADTQYF; cdr3_nt: TGTGCCAGCAGCGCGACAGGGGGCCAGGCAGATACGCAGTATTTT
v_call: TRBV5-5; d_call: -; j_call: TRBJ1-2; clone_size: few; cdr3_aa: CASSPTGTKDGYGYTF; cdr3_nt: TGTGCCAGCAGCCCGACCGGGACAAAAGATGGATATGGCTACACCTTC
v_call: TRBV7-2; d_call: -; j_call: TRBJ1-2; clone_size: -; cdr3_aa: CASSLGAGADYGYTF; cdr3_nt: TGTGCCAGCAGCTTAGGGGCAGGGGCGGACTATGGCTACACCTTC
v_call: TRBV28; d_call: -; j_call: TRBJ1-6; clone_size: once; cdr3_aa: CASMSGVVHF; cdr3_nt: TGTGCCAGCATGTCGGGGGTCGTCCACTTT
v_call: TRBV19; d_call: TRBD1; j_call: TRBJ1-1; clone_size: once; cdr3_aa: CATCRTGANTEAFF; cdr3_nt: TGTGCCACTTGCCGGACAGGGGCGAACACTGAAGCTTTCTTT
v_call: TRBV19; d_call: TRBD1; j_call: TRBJ2-7; clone_size: -; cdr3_aa: CASSIADRVQDEQYF; cdr3_nt: TGTGCCAGTAGTATCGCAGACAGGGTCCAGGACGAGCAGTACTTC
v_call: TRBV11-2; d_call: TRBD1; j_call: TRBJ1-2; clone_size: -; cdr3_aa: CASSLAGTDVVSGYTF; cdr3_nt: TGTGCCAGCAGCCTTGCCGGGACAGACGTCGTCAGTGGCTACACCTTC
v_call: TRBV19; d_call: -; j_call: TRBJ1-2; clone_size: -; cdr3_aa: CASSIGGAWGYTF; cdr3_nt: TGTGCCAGTAGTATTGGGGGCGCTTGGGGCTACACCTTC
v_call: TRBV7-2; d_call: -; j_call: TRBJ1-3; clone_size: -; cdr3_aa: CASSGRGFSGNTIYF; cdr3_nt: TGTGCCAGCAGCGGACGGGGATTCTCTGGAAACACCATATATTTT
v_call: TRBV5-1; d_call: TRBD1; j_call: TRBJ2-7; clone_size: -; cdr3_aa: CASSLDRDRPYEQYF; cdr3_nt: TGCGCCAGCAGCTTGGACCGGGACAGACCCTACGAGCAGTACTTC
v_call: TRBV5-4; d_call: TRBD1; j_call: TRBJ1-2; clone_size: once; cdr3_aa: CATAPGQGAAYTF; cdr3_nt: TGTGCCACTGCGCCGGGACAGGGGGCAGCCTACACCTTC
v_call: TRBV7-9; d_call: TRBD2; j_call: TRBJ2-5; clone_size: once; cdr3_aa: CASSLAPFAGGGGQETQYF; cdr3_nt: TGTGCCAGCAGCTTAGCCCCGTTCGCGGGCGGGGGGGGACAAGAGACCCAGTACTTC
v_call: TRBV7-2; d_call: TRBD1; j_call: TRBJ2-5; clone_size: -; cdr3_aa: CASSTRQGKETQYF; cdr3_nt: TGTGCCAGCAGCACCAGACAGGGGAAAGAGACCCAGTACTTC
v_call: TRBV5-1; d_call: -; j_call: TRBJ1-3; clone_size: -; cdr3_aa: CASSHPSGVAGNTIYF; cdr3_nt: TGCGCCAGCAGTCACCCCTCGGGGGTCGCTGGAAACACCATATATTTT
v_call: TRBV9; d_call: -; j_call: TRBJ2-7; clone_size: -; cdr3_aa: CASSVGLGLYEQYF; cdr3_nt: TGTGCCAGCAGCGTAGGTCTAGGACTCTACGAGCAGTACTTC
v_call: TRBV6-5; d_call: -; j_call: TRBJ2-7; clone_size: -; cdr3_aa: CASSYGRGEQYF; cdr3_nt: TGTGCCAGCAGTTACGGAAGGGGCGAGCAGTACTTC
v_call: TRBV19; d_call: TRBD1; j_call: TRBJ1-3; clone_size: -; cdr3_aa: CASSTGTGRTNTIYF; cdr3_nt: TGTGCCAGTAGTACGGGGACAGGGAGAACGAACACCATATATTTT
v_call: TRBV10-3; d_call: -; j_call: TRBJ1-1; clone_size: -; cdr3_aa: CAISARPLNTEAFF; cdr3_nt: TGTGCCATCAGTGCTAGACCTCTGAACACTGAAGCTTTCTTT
v_call: TRBV4-3; d_call: -; j_call: TRBJ1-2; clone_size: -; cdr3_aa: CASSQKSGVSRNYGYTF; cdr3_nt: TGCGCCAGCAGCCAGAAATCCGGGGTTAGCAGGAACTATGGCTACACCTTC
v_call: TRBV21-1; d_call: -; j_call: TRBJ2-1; clone_size: -; cdr3_aa: CASSKEPGDTSSYNEQFF; cdr3_nt: TGTGCCAGCAGCAAAGAACCAGGGGACACCAGCTCCTACAATGAGCAGTTCTTC
v_call: TRBV19; d_call: -; j_call: TRBJ1-3; clone_size: -; cdr3_aa: CATSRGEPGGNTIYF; cdr3_nt: TGTGCCACCAGTCGCGGGGAACCTGGTGGAAACACCATATATTTT
v_call: TRBV19; d_call: -; j_call: TRBJ1-2; clone_size: -; cdr3_aa: CASSIVRSRDYGYTF; cdr3_nt: TGTGCCAGTAGTATAGTCCGGTCCCGGGACTATGGCTACACCTTC